The present T cell receptor beta chain was sequenced within a study of OX40 agonist ivuxolimab in advanced cancers. Study-level information: Dose-escalation subjects each had hepatocellular carcinoma, melanoma, renal cell or head and neck cancer. Subjects had a mean age of about 65 years, with a range of roughly 20 to 80; just over 80% were male.

V was clipped by 0 bases and J by 2 bases; unmatched bases: 10. Germline V CDR1 and CDR2: SGDLS, YYNGEE. The CDR3 length is 19 residues. Study-level results: The work left the antigen specificity of expanded peripheral T cells undetermined. On average, a greater number of expanded clones characterised CD8+ T cells relative to CD4+.

A note on this clone: Its antigen remains unidentified.

The protocol was immunoSEQ multiplex PCR, while the TCRdb copy is restricted to in-frame clones and leaves out a portion. The sample has 90,000 to 95,000 clones, about 87% seen once. The chain couples TRBV9 to TRBJ2-3; 12 nucleotides agree with TRBD2. This TCR was recovered from an adult with an advanced solid tumor such as melanoma, head and neck, liver or kidney cancer. Here the sequenced sample was CD4+ or CD8+ T cells sorted from blood, taken in a trial of the OX40 agonist ivuxolimab. Here the CDR3 DNA reads TGTGCCAGCAGCGTAGGACTAGCGGGAGAGGGGGGACCCACAGATACGCAGTATTTT. Its translation: CASSVGLAGEGGPTDTQYF.